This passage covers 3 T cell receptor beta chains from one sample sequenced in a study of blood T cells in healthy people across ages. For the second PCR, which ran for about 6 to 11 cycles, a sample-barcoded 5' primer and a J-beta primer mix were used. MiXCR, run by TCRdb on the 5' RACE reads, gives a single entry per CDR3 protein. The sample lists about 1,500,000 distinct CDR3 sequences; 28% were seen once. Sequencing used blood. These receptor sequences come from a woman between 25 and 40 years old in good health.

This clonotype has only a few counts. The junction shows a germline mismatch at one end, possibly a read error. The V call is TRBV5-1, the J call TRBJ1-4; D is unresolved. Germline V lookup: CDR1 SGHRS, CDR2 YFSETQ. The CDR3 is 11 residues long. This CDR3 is CANSFNEKLFF. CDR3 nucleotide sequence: TGCGCCAACAGCTTTAATGAAAAACTGTTTTTT.

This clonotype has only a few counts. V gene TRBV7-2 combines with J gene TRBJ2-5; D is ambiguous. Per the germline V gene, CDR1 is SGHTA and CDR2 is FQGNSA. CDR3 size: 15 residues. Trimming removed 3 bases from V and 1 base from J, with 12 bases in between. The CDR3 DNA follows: TGTGCCAGCAGCTTGGCGGCCCGGACCCAAGAGACCCAGTACTTC. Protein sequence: CASSLAARTQETQYF.

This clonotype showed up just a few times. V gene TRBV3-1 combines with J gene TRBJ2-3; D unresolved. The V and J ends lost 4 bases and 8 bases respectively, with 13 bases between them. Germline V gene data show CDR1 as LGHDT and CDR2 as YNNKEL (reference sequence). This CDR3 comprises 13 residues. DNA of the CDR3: TGTGCCAGCAGCCGAGCGCCGCTCAGTACGCAGTATTTT. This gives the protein CASSRAPLSTQYF.